The source of this T cell receptor (beta chain) is a study of cytomegalovirus exposure and HLA in healthy donors (dated by TCRdb to 2015 to 2018). About the study as a whole: In an earlier analysis of around 540 of the donors, around 290 Gb of sequence data and 90 million to 120 million unique TCR beta sequences from about 190 million T cells were reported. Because of strong linkage in the cohort, roughly five DR-DQ haplotypes were treated as single units for association and clustering. All discovery cohort repertoires had been generated on a single sequencing platform. Among the roughly 430 genotyped donors, more than 70% belonged to the genetic ancestry cluster associated with self-reported Caucasian donors. In a later genetic analysis, genome-wide SNP genotypes for about three fifths of the 666 donors were used, and that subset was treated as a discovery cohort. In a later analysis, previously published TCR beta repertoires from several hundred donors were re-analyzed and high-resolution HLA genotyping was added so that TCR occurrence patterns could be studied. Besides the first cohort of about 730 subjects, a separate validation cohort made up of 120 different subjects was used. An earlier analysis of fewer than 700 of the donors applied high-throughput TCR beta sequencing to assess whether each TCR beta V gene segment acted as functional or pseudogenic. The study combined high-throughput TCR immunosequencing, statistical association of individual TCRs with disease status, and machine learning to predict cytomegalovirus infection status. Donor age, sex, ethnicity and CMV serostatus were compiled alongside the repertoire data. Across approximately 400 genotyped donors of the cohort, an average of roughly 250,000 unique TCR beta nucleotide sequences per donor were sequenced, and approximately 19% of those sequences were non-productive. The study aimed to test whether cataloging public T cell receptors could reveal signatures of past pathogen exposure. The T cell repertoires of 670 or so subjects were profiled by immunosequencing and related to cytomegalovirus serostatus. Rather than drawing on any new phenotypic data, the later analysis identified candidate immune exposures from TCR beta sequences and the way those sequences occurred across donors. HLA typing covered class I and class II loci at four-digit resolution. An early release covering 500 to 750 HLA-typed donors comprised approximately 300 gigabases of sequencing data and approximately 80 million unique TCR sequences. The number of typed donors differed by locus: about 620-640 for A, B, C, DRB1 and DQB1; some 500 for DQA1; about 600 for DPA1; and around 470 for DPB1. Broad study findings and their caveats: Correlated functional status among segregating V segments might reflect linkage disequilibrium, but an unknown experimental factor could not be ruled out. Only TCR beta chains were sequenced in this cohort, and the absence of alpha or paired-chain data limited detectable features. V-gene and J-gene trimming of TCR beta chains was associated with a missense DCLRE1C variant in a later genetic analysis, and the association was replicated in an independent cohort. Because counts were too low, some 16 rarely observed V segments, including chromosome 9 orphons, were excluded from the earlier analysis of 587 of the donors. A few of the identified cytomegalovirus-associated TCR beta chains were confirmed in vitro to be specific for cytomegalovirus antigens. Because some donors lacked HLA typing at each locus, the association tests relied only on the typed subset. A cluster of highly shared sequence variants was judged likely to represent a technical artifact of the sequencing pipeline. Specific HLA alleles were associated with 18,000 or so TCR beta sequences at a false discovery rate of 0.05 in a later analysis. Compared with the approximately 720-donor mean, donors in an Asian-associated ancestry cluster had fewer N-insertions in productive TCRs, according to a later genetic analysis. The authors suggested that the approach could potentially be generalized to other disease states and immunological phenotypes. A further reported finding was that TCR beta sequences accurately predicted the HLA-A and HLA-B alleles for most subjects in the first cohort. While some public TCRs were present in many individuals, most TCR sequences turned up only very rarely across donors. Most CMV-associated TCR beta chains appeared to be HLA-restricted in a later analysis, and the HLA associations seemed to be driven largely by CMV exposure. In a later analysis, several top co-occurrence clusters were reported to appear linked to parvovirus B19, influenza, CMV and Epstein-Barr virus. Some IMGT-functional V segments, including TRBV6-2 and TRBV6-3, could not be told apart with the 87-base-pair reads, so those segments were excluded. In a later analysis, HLA-associated TCR beta chains were found to be more clonally expanded and to have lower generation probabilities than equally common non-associated chains. In the study, around 150 TCR beta chains were listed as associated with cytomegalovirus. A later analysis found that TCR association rates varied across HLA loci, with DRB1 alleles showing the most associated TCRs and HLA-C alleles the fewest. The only immune exposure information available for the cohort was CMV serostatus. In both the original and validation cohorts, the classifier was reported to diagnose cytomegalovirus status with high specificity and sensitivity. An earlier analysis of 587 of the donors showed that most TCR beta V segments appeared in productive rearrangements either about 87% or about 30% of the time, which broadly matched IMGT annotations. Strong co-occurrence of HLA alleles, especially DR and DQ, made assigning TCR associations to individual alleles difficult. The presence/absence analyses assumed that sequencing depth was roughly uniform across donors, and that assumption may not be true.

In total, roughly 670 healthy bone marrow donors made up the cohort. At the time of sampling, every cohort member was nominally healthy, though immune exposures that went unrecorded were likely present. The donor tested CMV seronegative and was one of the 352 seronegative cohort members. Each donor provided a peripheral blood sample, and peripheral blood mononuclear cells were used for TCR beta sequencing. The Qiagen DNeasy Blood Extraction Kit was used to extract genomic DNA from the blood cell samples. On this clone: Its antigen remains unidentified. No much larger clonotype is one base removed from it; base qualities were not supplied.

The library was generated by the immunoSEQ multiplex PCR assay. The multiplex PCR relied on a mix of 60 forward primers for TCR Vbeta segments and 13 reverse primers for TCR Jbeta segments. The CDR3 region of rearranged TCR beta genes was amplified from genomic DNA by a multiplex PCR assay. The amplified TCR beta libraries were sequenced on the Illumina HiSeq System as 87-base-pair reads. From the authors' description of their analysis: A later analysis counted around 72 million unique TCR beta chains across the 600 to 850 repertoires, and approximately 11 million of these chains were shared by at least two donors. Raw reads were error-corrected and collapsed into unique sequences by a nearest-neighbor algorithm in which closely related sequences were merged to remove PCR and sequencing errors. CDR3 sequences were aligned to IMGT reference sequences to assign V, D and J gene segments. Each retained sequence needed at least a six-nucleotide match to both a V gene segment and a J gene segment. Rearrangements were classified as productive when the CDR3 lacked stop codons and remained in frame with V and J, and all other rearrangements were classified as non-productive. CDR3 was defined by IMGT convention, running from the second conserved V-encoded cysteine to the conserved J-encoded phenylalanine. In an earlier analysis of just under 600 of the donors, sequences lacking an unambiguous match to a single V gene segment were excluded. An earlier analysis of fewer than 650 of the donors classified V segments as functional when productive rearrangements were above 56.7% and as segregating when the standard deviation between donors was above 5%. A statistical classification framework was built to diagnose cytomegalovirus status from the catalog of TCR beta chain sequences. In a later analysis, V and J genes were assigned by comparing TCR nucleotide sequences against IMGT/GENE-DB human TR gene sequences. In a later analysis, CDR3 sequences and most-parsimonious VDJ recombination scenarios were assigned using the TCRdist pipeline. In a later analysis, every TCR beta chain was defined by the combination of its CDR3 amino acid sequence and its V-gene family, and reads without a unique V-gene family were dropped. As a way to deal with suspected cross-contamination and a sequencing artifact, a later analysis dropped 450 to 600 nucleotide sequences that were highly shared and had low generation probability. In a later analysis, a clonal expansion index was calculated for each public chain from normalized within-repertoire ranks of inferred template counts. Generation probabilities in a later analysis came from a VDJ recombination model fitted to out-of-frame rearrangements, and those results were checked against IGoR. Hypergeometric tests were used in a later analysis to score TCR-TCR, TCR-HLA and TCR-CMV co-occurrence, with a repertoire-size bias correction applied to the TCR pairs. False discovery rates were estimated in a later analysis by permuting HLA or CMV assignments 20 times. In a later analysis, co-occurring TCRs were grouped using DBSCAN, and TCRdist sequence similarity was added for clustering within HLA-allele-positive subsets. Co-occurrence clustering excluded repertoires with fewer than 30,000 or more than 120,000 public chains, plus five with anomalous nucleotide sharing. TCRdb took over this immuneACCESS table, retaining in-frame rearrangements with V and J assigned. Such tables are incomplete; in checked studies, under half of the missing clones stem from an unresolved V gene, and the remainder is unexplained. The V and J calls and clone size were taken over from that table, and D and trimming were inferred from the DNA. This sample gives a few hundred thousand clones in total; 65% to 90% of them show up just once. Clones ranked in the top ten supply 1.1% to 1.5% of the sample.

The CDR3 numbers 15 residues from cysteine through phenylalanine. Only the CDR3 portion is preserved as DNA: 45 bases, with reading frame beginning at the first base. Relative to germline, V is 3 bases shorter and J is 0 bases shorter, with 14 bases between their ends. CDR1 and CDR2 are drawn from the germline V gene: SQVTM, ANQGSEA. The origin of this receptor is a girl between 5 and 17 years old in good health and CMV-seronegative. The rearrangement combines TRBV29-1 with TRBJ1-1, with TRBD1 as a weak D call on 6 bases. Sequenced material: PBMCs. The CDR3 sequence is CSVDRGQKMNTEAFF. The nucleotides read TGCAGCGTTGACCGCGGACAGAAAATGAACACTGAAGCTTTCTTT.